This record covers a single T cell receptor (beta chain). The data were taken from a study of blood T cell repertoires in COVID-19. Clones were read by immunoSEQ multiplex PCR, and TCRdb kept only the in-frame ones, dropping some. The sample consists of roughly 140,000 clones, around 85% of them appearing once. V dropped 0 bases and J dropped 4 bases, with 9 bases sitting between them. This CDR3 spans 14 amino acids. In germline, CDR1 is WSHSY, CDR2 SAAADI. This sequence joins TRBV10-2 and TRBJ1-2; D gene ambiguous. The sequenced sample was peripheral blood. This TCR was sampled from a man in his forties or fifties with acute or convalescent COVID-19. As DNA, the CDR3 is TGCGCCAGCAGTGAGTCGACACGGTCCTATGGCTACACCTTC. It translates to CASSESTRSYGYTF.